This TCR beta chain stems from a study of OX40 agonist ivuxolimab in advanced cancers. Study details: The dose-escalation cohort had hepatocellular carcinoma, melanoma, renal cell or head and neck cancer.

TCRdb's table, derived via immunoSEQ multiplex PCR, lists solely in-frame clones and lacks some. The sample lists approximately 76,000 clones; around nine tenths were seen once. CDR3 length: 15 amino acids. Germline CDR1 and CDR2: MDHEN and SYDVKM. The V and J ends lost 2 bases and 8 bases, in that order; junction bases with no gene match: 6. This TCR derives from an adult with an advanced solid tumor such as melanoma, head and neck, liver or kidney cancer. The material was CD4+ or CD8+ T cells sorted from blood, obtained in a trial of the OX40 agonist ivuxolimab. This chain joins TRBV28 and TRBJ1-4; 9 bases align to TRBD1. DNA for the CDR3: TGTGCCAGCAGTTTACCCGGGACAGGGCTCGAAAAACTGTTTTTT. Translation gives CASSLPGTGLEKLFF.